Below are 21 T cell receptor beta chains sequenced from a single sample in a study of PD-1 blockade in classical Hodgkin lymphoma (TCRdb year 2020). Taken with the paper, the label for time point translates to: cycle 4 day 1 (C4D1), after 5 to 7 weeks of nivolumab. Relapse after autologous stem cell transplantation had occurred in all trial patients, and cohorts A, B and C were distinguished by prior brentuximab vedotin exposure. The method was the immunoSEQ multiplex PCR assay. TCRdb's version of the immuneACCESS table is confined to in-frame rearrangements and falls short of the full clone set. An unresolved V gene accounts for under half of the shortfall where checked; the remainder is of unknown origin. The sample table contains 27,000 or so clones; only one count was recorded for about 72% of them. Around 3.3% of the sample is held by the ten biggest clonotypes. Source: peripheral blood mononuclear cells (PBMCs), taken before the fourth cycle of nivolumab. The receptors originated from a human donor with classical Hodgkin lymphoma.

Notes on this clone: The identical CDR3 is also encoded by other nucleotide sequences in the sample. This chain uses TRBV19 with TRBJ1-5; 7 nucleotides agree with TRBD1. This CDR3 region has 16 residues. Germline V gene data show CDR1 as LNHDA and CDR2 as SQIVND (reference sequence). J lost 0 bases, V lost 3 bases, and 5 bases had no gene match. The CDR3 is CASSIGTVYSNQPQHF. The CDR3 DNA reads as TGTGCCAGTAGTATCGGGACAGTCTATAGCAATCAGCCCCAGCATTTT.

This chain joins TRBV20-1 and TRBJ1-2; D not resolved. The V end was cut by 7 bases, the J end by 4 bases, with 10 bases between. Germline CDR1 and CDR2: DFQATT and SNEGSKA (reference sequence). The CDR3 sequence is 11 residues long. The CDR3 DNA reads TGCAGTGGAAGCAGGCCCTATGGCTACACCTTC. As protein: CSGSRPYGYTF.

The V call is TRBV2, the J call TRBJ2-1; perhaps TRBD1 as D (5 bases). This CDR3 is built from 13 residues. CDR1 is SNHLY, CDR2 FYNNEI, per germline. Trimming cost V 3 bases and J 7 bases, with 10 bases left between them. In DNA, the CDR3 is TGTGCCAGCAGTGAGGGGCCGTATAATGAGCAGTTCTTC. Translation gives CASSEGPYNEQFF.

The chain links TRBV6-5 to TRBJ2-1; D may be TRBD1 or TRBD2 (5 bases each). Germline V lookup: CDR1 MNHEY, CDR2 SVGAGI. The CDR3 covers 13 residues. The ends were cut back, 7 bases at V and 8 bases at J, with 15 bases in the middle. CDR3 nucleotides: TGTGCCAGCACTCCCCCGGGGCTCTATGAGCAGTTCTTC. Its translation: CASTPPGLYEQFF.

This clone was found a few times. J is TRBJ2-5 and V is TRBV6-1, with a possible D match to TRBD1 (6 bases). The germline V gene encodes CDR1 MNHNS and CDR2 SASEGT. This CDR3 comprises 15 residues. Trimming removed 7 bases at V and 4 bases at J, with 19 bases between. The CDR3 nucleotides are TGTGCCAGCATGTATCACAGGGACCGGGGAGAGACCCAGTACTTC. Translating it yields CASMYHRDRGETQYF.

The chain employs TRBV18 and TRBJ1-2; D gene unclear. The V and J ends lost 1 base and 4 bases respectively, with 19 bases between them. The CDR3 is made up of 17 amino acids. Germline-derived CDR1 and CDR2 are KGHSH and LQKENI. CDR3: CASSPQELRAEGYGYTF. Here the CDR3 DNA reads TGTGCCAGCTCACCACAAGAACTGAGGGCGGAGGGCTATGGCTACACCTTC.

V usage is TRBV29-1 and J usage is TRBJ1-2; no firm D call. V was shortened by 2 bases and J by 4 bases, with 8 bases between the two germline ends. CDR1 and CDR2 from the germline V gene are SQVTM and ANQGSEA. The CDR3 sequence is 12 residues long. The CDR3 region has the DNA TGCAGCGTTGAACGACTATCCTATGGCTACACCTTC. Residues: CSVERLSYGYTF.

CDR3 sequence reads: CASGTSGRSEQYF. CDR3 bases: TGTGCCAGCGGGACTAGCGGGAGAAGCGAGCAGTACTTC. The genes are TRBV2 and TRBJ2-7; TRBD2 aligns across 14 bases. In germline, CDR1 is SNHLY, CDR2 FYNNEI. There are 13 residues in the CDR3. Trimming removed 8 bases from V and 6 bases from J; junction bases left unmatched: 3.

This clone was detected only a few times. The rearrangement links TRBV30 to TRBJ2-7, with D possibly being TRBD1 (5 bases). V lost 1 base and J lost 2, with 12 bases in between. CDR1 is GTSNPN, CDR2 SVGIG, per germline (reference sequence). The CDR3 sequence is 14 residues long. The CDR3 DNA reads as TGTGCCTGGAGTGGCGACAGTGCTACCTACGAGCAGTACTTC. This gives the protein CAWSGDSATYEQYF.

This chain connects TRBV30 to TRBJ1-3; tentatively, D is TRBD1 (5 bases). Germline V gene data show CDR1 as GTSNPN and CDR2 as SVGIG (reference sequence). V lost 3 bases, J lost 1 base, and 16 bases lay in between. This CDR3 comprises 16 residues. CDR3 sequence reads: CAWSIGRGTSGNTIYF. The CDR3 bases are TGTGCCTGGAGCATCGGCAGAGGGACTTCTGGAAACACCATATATTTT. Full variable domain (outside the CDR3, taken from reference TRBV30 and TRBJ1-3): SQTIHQWPATLVQPVGSPLSLECTVEGTSNPNLYWYRQAAGRGLQLLFYSVGIGQISSEVPQNLSASRPQDRQFILSSKKLLLSDSGFYLCAWSIGRGTSGNTIYFGEGSWLTVV.

This clone was seen a single time. The V call is TRBV7-3, the J call TRBJ2-3, with D perhaps given as TRBD1 or TRBD2 (6 bases each). The CDR3 is made up of 15 amino acids. V dropped 4 bases and J dropped 4 bases, with 15 bases sitting between them. In germline, CDR1 is SGHTA, CDR2 FQGTGA. The CDR3 is CASSSTGTGADTQYF. The CDR3 DNA reads as TGTGCCAGCAGCTCAACAGGGACTGGGGCAGATACGCAGTATTTT.

This chain joins TRBV15 and TRBJ2-7; D ambiguous. Germline loops: CDR1 LNHNV, CDR2 YYDKDF (reference sequence). Between the trimmed V and J ends, which lost 3 bases and 6 bases, there was a span of 9 bases. CDR3 length equals 12 residues. The CDR3 region has the DNA TGTGCCACCAGCAGGGCTAGTGGCGAGCAGTACTTC. Translating it yields CATSRASGEQYF. Supplemented by reference TRBV15 and TRBJ2-7, the full variable domain reads DAMVIQNPRYQVTQFGKPVTLSCSQTLNHNVMYWYQQKSSQAPKLLFHYYDKDFNNEADTPDNFQSRRPNTSFCFLDIRSPGLGDTAMYLCATSRASGEQYFGPGTRLTVT.

The chain recombines TRBV6-5 with TRBJ1-2; D is possibly TRBD1 (5 bases). The CDR3 totals 14 residues. Germline V gene lookup returns CDR1 MNHEY and CDR2 SVGAGI. V was shortened by 6 bases and J by 8 bases, with 19 bases between the two germline ends. The CDR3 sequence: CASSRSTGGGGYTF. For the CDR3, the DNA is TGTGCCAGCAGCCGCTCAACAGGAGGAGGCGGCTACACCTTC.

This sequence joins TRBV2 and TRBJ2-5; D may match TRBD1 or TRBD2 (6 bases each). The germline gives CDR1 SNHLY, CDR2 FYNNEI. The CDR3 extends over 16 amino acids. V lost 6 bases to trimming and J lost 5 bases, with 22 bases between them. CDR3 amino acids: CASSAGGTKVIETQYF. As DNA, the CDR3 is TGTGCCAGCAGCGCAGGAGGGACAAAAGTCATCGAGACCCAGTACTTC.

The chain has TRBV4-2 and TRBJ2-2; D uncertain. From germline, CDR1 is LGHNA and CDR2 YNFKEQ. This CDR3 spans 12 amino acids. The ends were cut back, 1 base at V and 7 bases at J, with 4 bases in the middle. CDR3 sequence reads: CASSQGFGELFF. CDR3 bases: TGTGCCAGCAGCCAAGGTTTCGGGGAGCTGTTTTTT.

The rearrangement joins TRBV30 to TRBJ2-2; D call uncertain. This CDR3 comprises 13 residues. The germline V and J ends were trimmed by 5 bases and 0 bases, with 7 bases remaining between them. Looked up from germline, CDR1 is GTSNPN and CDR2 is SVGIG (reference sequence). The CDR3 nucleotides read TGTGCCTGGGGACGGTCGAACACCGGGGAGCTGTTTTTT. This encodes CAWGRSNTGELFF.

The V gene is TRBV9, the J gene TRBJ1-4; the D is unclear. Germline loops: CDR1 SGDLS, CDR2 YYNGEE. The CDR3 is made up of 14 amino acids. Trimming cost V 7 bases and J 5 bases, with 15 bases left between them. CDR3 loop: CASGRLRKNEKLFF. For the CDR3, the DNA is TGTGCCAGCGGTCGACTTCGGAAAAATGAAAAACTGTTTTTT.

The rearrangement joins TRBV15 to TRBJ1-5; 9 bases map to TRBD1. Losses at the gene ends were 0 bases for V and 5 bases for J; bases not matched to a gene: 5. The CDR3 totals 16 residues. CDR1 and CDR2 (germline): LNHNV, YYDKDF (reference sequence). The CDR3 DNA sequence: TGTGCCACCAGCAGAGATTCCCGGACAGGGGATCAGCCCCAGCATTTT. Its protein is CATSRDSRTGDQPQHF.

In regard to this clone: Mismatch with germline at one junction end may stem from a read error. CDR3 sequence: CASSEEGSQYGYTF. In nucleotides, the CDR3 is TGTGCCAGCAGCGAAGAGGGCAGCCAATATGGCTACACCTTC. This rearrangement joins TRBV4-2 to TRBJ1-2; no definite D call. The CDR3 runs 14 residues. CDR1 is LGHNA, CDR2 YNFKEQ, per germline.

This chain connects TRBV7-2 to TRBJ2-5; TRBD1 agrees at 10 bases. CDR1 is SGHTA, CDR2 FQGNSA, per germline. There are 19 residues in the CDR3. With V trimmed by 0 bases and J by 2 bases, 12 bases remained unmatched. The CDR3 spells CASSLAPWDRGLEQETQYF. The CDR3 DNA is TGTGCCAGCAGCTTAGCCCCCTGGGACAGGGGCTTAGAGCAAGAGACCCAGTACTTC.

The gene calls are TRBV28 and TRBJ1-3, with 7 bases aligning to TRBD1. The V and J ends lost 6 bases and 0 bases, in that order; junction bases with no gene match: 2. CDR3 length: 14 amino acids. CDR1 and CDR2 from the germline V gene are MDHEN and SYDVKM. CDR3 protein: CASSRQGSGNTIYF. CDR3 sequence (DNA): TGTGCCAGCAGCCGACAGGGCTCTGGAAACACCATATATTTT.